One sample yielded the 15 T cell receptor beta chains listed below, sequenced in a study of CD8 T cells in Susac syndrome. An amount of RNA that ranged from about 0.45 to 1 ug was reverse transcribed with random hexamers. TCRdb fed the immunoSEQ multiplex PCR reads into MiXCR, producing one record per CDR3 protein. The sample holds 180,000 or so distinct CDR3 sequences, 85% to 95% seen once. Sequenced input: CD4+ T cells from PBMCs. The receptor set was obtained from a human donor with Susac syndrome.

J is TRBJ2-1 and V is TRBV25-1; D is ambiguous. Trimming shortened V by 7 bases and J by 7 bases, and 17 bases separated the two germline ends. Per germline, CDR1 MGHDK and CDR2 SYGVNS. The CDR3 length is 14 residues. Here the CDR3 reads CASTDRTATNEQFF. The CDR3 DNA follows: TGTGCCAGCACCGATCGGACGGCGACTAATGAGCAGTTCTTC.

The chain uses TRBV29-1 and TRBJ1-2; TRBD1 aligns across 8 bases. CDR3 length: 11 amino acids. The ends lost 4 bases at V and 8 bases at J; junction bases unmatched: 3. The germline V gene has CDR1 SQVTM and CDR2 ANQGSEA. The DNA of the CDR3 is TGCAGCGTTGGGACAGGGAAAGGCTACACCTTC. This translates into CSVGTGKGYTF.

The DNA for the CDR3 is TGTGCCAGCAGTGCTGAGCGGGATTACAATGAGCAGTTCTTC. Encoded protein: CASSAERDYNEQFF. This chain connects TRBV2 to TRBJ2-1; 7 bases fit TRBD2. The CDR3 spans 14 residues. Germline V CDR1 and CDR2: SNHLY, FYNNEI. Germline trimming cut 4 bases from V and 4 bases from J; bases unmatched to any gene: 4.

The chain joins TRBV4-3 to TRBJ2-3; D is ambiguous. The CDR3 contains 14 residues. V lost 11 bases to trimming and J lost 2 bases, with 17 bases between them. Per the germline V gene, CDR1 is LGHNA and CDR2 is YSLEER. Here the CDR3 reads CAGLQHHYTDTQYF. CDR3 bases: TGCGCCGGTCTCCAGCACCATTACACAGATACGCAGTATTTT.

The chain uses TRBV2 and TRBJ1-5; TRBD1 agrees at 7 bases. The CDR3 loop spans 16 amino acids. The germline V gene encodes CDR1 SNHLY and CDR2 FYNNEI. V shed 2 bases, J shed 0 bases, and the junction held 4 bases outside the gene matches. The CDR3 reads CASSETRGYSNQPQHF. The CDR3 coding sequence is TGTGCCAGCAGTGAAACCAGGGGGTATAGCAATCAGCCCCAGCATTTT.

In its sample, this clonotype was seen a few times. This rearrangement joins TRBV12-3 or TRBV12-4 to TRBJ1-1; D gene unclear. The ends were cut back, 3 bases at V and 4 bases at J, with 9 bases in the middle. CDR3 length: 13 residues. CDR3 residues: CASSFGEGTEAFF. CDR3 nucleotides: TGTGCCAGCAGTTTCGGTGAGGGCACTGAAGCTTTCTTT.

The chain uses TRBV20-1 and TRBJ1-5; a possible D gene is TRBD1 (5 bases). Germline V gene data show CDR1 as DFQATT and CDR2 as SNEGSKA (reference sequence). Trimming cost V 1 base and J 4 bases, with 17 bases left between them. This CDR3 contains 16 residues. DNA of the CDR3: TGCAGTGCTAGAGCAAATCACGGGGGGTTTAATCAGCCCCAGCATTTT. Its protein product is CSARANHGGFNQPQHF.

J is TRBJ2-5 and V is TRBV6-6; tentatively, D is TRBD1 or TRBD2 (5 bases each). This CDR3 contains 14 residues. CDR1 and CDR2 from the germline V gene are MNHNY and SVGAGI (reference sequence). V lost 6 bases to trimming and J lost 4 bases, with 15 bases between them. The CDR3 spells CASSLRGFVETQYF. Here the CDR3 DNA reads TGTGCCAGCAGCCTGAGGGGTTTCGTAGAGACCCAGTACTTC.

CDR3 protein: CASRRDRNQPQHF. The CDR3 DNA is TGTGCCAGCAGAAGAGACAGAAATCAGCCCCAGCATTTT. This chain joins TRBV6-5 and TRBJ1-5; possibly TRBD1 for D (5 bases). Trimming removed 6 bases at V and 4 bases at J, with 10 bases between. Per the germline V gene, CDR1 is MNHEY and CDR2 is SVGAGI. The CDR3 totals 13 residues.

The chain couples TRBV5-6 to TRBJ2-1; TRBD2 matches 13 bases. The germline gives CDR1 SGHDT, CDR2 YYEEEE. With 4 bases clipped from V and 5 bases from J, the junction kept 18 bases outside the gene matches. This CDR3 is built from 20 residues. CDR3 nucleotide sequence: TGTGCCAGCAGCCTCAAGCTTGTAGCGTGGACTAGCGGGAGTGACAATGAGCAGTTCTTC. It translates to CASSLKLVAWTSGSDNEQFF.

CDR3 DNA: TGCAGCGGACTCGGACTAGCGGAGTACAATGAGCAGTTCTTC. Protein: CSGLGLAEYNEQFF. The chain uses TRBV29-1 and TRBJ2-1; TRBD2 aligns across 10 bases. J was trimmed by 4 bases and V by 7 bases; bases with no gene match: 7. CDR1 is SQVTM and CDR2 is ANQGSEA in the germline V gene. The CDR3 covers 14 residues.

In DNA, the CDR3 is TGTGCCAGCAGCGAGGGGACAGCTCAAGAGACCCAGTACTTC. Its protein product is CASSEGTAQETQYF. This chain links TRBV9 with TRBJ2-5; 7 bases are shared with TRBD1. Germline V lookup: CDR1 SGDLS, CDR2 YYNGEE. The CDR3 totals 14 residues. V was pared by 3 bases and J by 2 bases, with 4 bases of the junction left unmatched.

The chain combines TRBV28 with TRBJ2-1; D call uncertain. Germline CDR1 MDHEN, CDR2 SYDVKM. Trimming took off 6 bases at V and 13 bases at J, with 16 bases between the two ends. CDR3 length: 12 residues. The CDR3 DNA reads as TGTGCCAGCAGCCTTGATGGAGCGTACCAGTTCTTC. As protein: CASSLDGAYQFF. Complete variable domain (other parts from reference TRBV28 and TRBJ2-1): DVKVTQSSRYLVKRTGEKVFLECVQDMDHENMFWYRQDPGLGLRLIYFSYDVKMKEKGDIPEGYSVSREKKERFSLILESASTNQTSMYLCASSLDGAYQFFGPGTRLTVL.

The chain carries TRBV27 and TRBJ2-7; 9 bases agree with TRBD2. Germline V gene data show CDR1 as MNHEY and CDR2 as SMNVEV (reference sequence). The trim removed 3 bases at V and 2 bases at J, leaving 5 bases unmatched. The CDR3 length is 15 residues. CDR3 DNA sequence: TGTGCCAGCAGTTTTACGGCGGGAGGGCCCTACGAGCAGTACTTC. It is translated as CASSFTAGGPYEQYF.

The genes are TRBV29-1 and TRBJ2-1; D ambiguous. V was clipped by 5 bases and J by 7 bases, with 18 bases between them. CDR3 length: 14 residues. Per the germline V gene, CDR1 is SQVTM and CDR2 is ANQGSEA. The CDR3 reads CSVSNNRATNEQFF. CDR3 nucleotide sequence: TGCAGCGTTTCAAACAACAGAGCAACAAATGAGCAGTTCTTC.